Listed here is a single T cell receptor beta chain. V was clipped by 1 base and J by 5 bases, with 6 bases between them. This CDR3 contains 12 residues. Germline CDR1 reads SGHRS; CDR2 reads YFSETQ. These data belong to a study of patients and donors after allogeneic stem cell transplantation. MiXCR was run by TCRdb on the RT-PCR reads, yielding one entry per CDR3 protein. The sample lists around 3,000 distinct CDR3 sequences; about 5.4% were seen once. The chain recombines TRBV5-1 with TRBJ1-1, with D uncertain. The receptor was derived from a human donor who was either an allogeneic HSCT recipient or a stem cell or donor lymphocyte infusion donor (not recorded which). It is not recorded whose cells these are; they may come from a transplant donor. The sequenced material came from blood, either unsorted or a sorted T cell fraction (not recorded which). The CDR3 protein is CASSLYGTEAFF. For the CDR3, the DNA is TGCGCCAGCAGCTTGTACGGGACTGAAGCTTTCTTT.